This passage covers 12 T cell receptor beta chains from one sample sequenced in a study of response to subunit inactivated influenza vaccine. TCRdb re-called the RT-PCR reads through MiXCR, storing one row per CDR3 protein. Of roughly 700,000 distinct CDR3 sequences in the sample, around 14% were seen once. Here the sequenced sample was PBMCs from blood, taken approximately 15 days before vaccination. Receptors originate from a man aged 45-65 years who received an inactivated influenza vaccine.

This clonotype was observed a handful of times. The V and J genes are TRBV5-5 and TRBJ2-2; 8 positions match TRBD2. From germline, CDR1 is SGHKS and CDR2 YYEKEE (reference sequence). This CDR3 comprises 15 residues. J lost 5 bases, V lost 4 bases, and 7 bases had no gene match. Here the CDR3 DNA reads TGTGCCAGCAGCACCGGGACTAGGACGACCGGGGAGCTGTTTTTT. This codes for CASSTGTRTTGELFF.

The chain combines TRBV6-1 with TRBJ1-5, with D perhaps matching TRBD1 (6 bases). The CDR3 is made up of 14 amino acids. Trimming pared 8 bases from V and 0 bases from J, leaving 11 bases between. Germline CDR1 and CDR2: MNHNS and SASEGT. CDR3 protein: CASGQGYSNQPQHF. The CDR3 DNA reads TGTGCCAGCGGCCAGGGGTATAGCAATCAGCCCCAGCATTTT.

This chain uses TRBV6-5 with TRBJ1-2; D is perhaps TRBD1 (6 bases). The V end was cut by 4 bases, the J end by 0 bases, with 24 bases between. CDR1 and CDR2 (germline): MNHEY, SVGAGI. CDR3 length: 19 residues. In DNA form, the CDR3 reads TGTGCCAGCAGTTCCTCAAGAAACCGGGACACTTCTCCTAACTATGGCTACACCTTC. This gives the protein CASSSSRNRDTSPNYGYTF.

In its sample, this clonotype was seen many times. This chain uses TRBV12-3 or TRBV12-4 with TRBJ1-3; D is perhaps TRBD1 (5 bases). Trimming shortened V by 3 bases and J by 2 bases, and 11 bases separated the two germline ends. The CDR3 is 15 residues long. The CDR3, as DNA: TGTGCCAGCAGTTTGGGGGGACTTACTGGAAACACCATATATTTT. Protein product: CASSLGGLTGNTIYF.

This clonotype was seen at least ten times. The J gene is TRBJ2-7, the V gene TRBV5-1; 14 bases agree with TRBD2. The CDR3 extends over 15 amino acids. Germline CDR1 is SGHRS and CDR2 is YFSETQ. V gave up 4 bases and J gave up 5 bases; unmatched junction bases: 5. The CDR3 region has the DNA TGCGCCAGCAGCCCCGGGACTAGCGGGAGCCACGAGCAGTACTTC. Translation gives CASSPGTSGSHEQYF.

This clonotype was observed at least ten times. The chain links TRBV12-3 or TRBV12-4 to TRBJ1-6; 8 positions agree with TRBD1. The CDR3 has 15 amino acids. V was pared by 6 bases and J by 6 bases, with 7 bases of the junction left unmatched. In DNA form, the CDR3 reads TGTGCCAGCAGCGGACAGGGAGTGGGTAATTCACCCCTCCACTTT. Translating it yields CASSGQGVGNSPLHF.

This clonotype was counted ten times or more. This chain uses TRBV10-1 with TRBJ2-7, with D perhaps TRBD1 (5 bases). Germline assignment: CDR1 WNHNN and CDR2 SYGVQD (reference sequence). The V and J ends lost 2 bases and 5 bases respectively, with 10 bases between them. The CDR3 is made up of 13 amino acids. Written as DNA, the CDR3 is TGCGCCAGCAGTGAGATCCAGGGCCACGAGCAGTACTTC. It translates to CASSEIQGHEQYF.

This chain uses TRBV2 with TRBJ2-6; tentative D call: TRBD1 (6 bases). Trimming removed 4 bases at V and 1 base at J, with 14 bases between. Germline V gives CDR1 SNHLY, CDR2 FYNNEI. This CDR3 comprises 17 residues. The CDR3 spells CASSVRQVPSGANVLTF. In DNA form, the CDR3 reads TGTGCCAGCAGTGTACGACAGGTGCCTTCTGGGGCCAACGTCCTGACTTTC.

There are a few counts of this clonotype. The V and J genes are TRBV12-3 or TRBV12-4 and TRBJ2-5; D uncertain. V gave up 3 bases and J gave up 3 bases, with 11 bases separating them. This CDR3 has 14 residues. The CDR3 sequence is CASSLHSREETQYF. DNA for the CDR3: TGTGCCAGCAGTTTGCATAGTAGGGAAGAGACCCAGTACTTC.

The count of this clonotype is one. The rearrangement uses TRBV6-1 and TRBJ1-1; a possible D gene is TRBD1 (5 bases). Germline CDR1 reads MNHNS; CDR2 reads SASEGT. V lost 3 bases and J 5 bases, leaving 16 bases between the germline ends. The CDR3 runs to 15 residues. This CDR3 reads CASSDYAERGTEAFF. For the CDR3, the DNA is TGTGCCAGCAGTGATTACGCAGAAAGGGGAACTGAAGCTTTCTTT.

Written as DNA, the CDR3 is TGTGCCAGCAGCTTGGCCCCAGGGCCAGGCAATGAGCAGTTCTTC. It codes for CASSLAPGPGNEQFF. The chain carries TRBV5-5 and TRBJ2-1; D might be TRBD1 (5 bases). The V end lost 0 bases, the J end lost 6 bases, and 13 bases lay between the germline ends. Germline CDR1 reads SGHKS; CDR2 reads YYEKEE (reference sequence). CDR3 size: 15 residues.

This clonotype occurred a few times. The chain combines TRBV10-3 with TRBJ2-3; D may correspond to TRBD1 or TRBD2 (5 bases each). Germline-derived CDR1 and CDR2 are ENHRY and SYGVKD. The CDR3 totals 15 residues. Deletions cut 2 bases from V and 3 bases from J, with 12 bases between. The CDR3 region has the DNA TGTGCCATCAGTGAGGCAGGGACGGGGACAGATACGCAGTATTTT. Encoded protein: CAISEAGTGTDTQYF.